This is a list of T cell receptor beta chains from one sample in a study of regulatory T cells in long-lasting Graves disease. From the multiplex PCR reads, TCRdb called clonotypes with MiXCR, one entry per CDR3 protein. Among roughly 450,000 distinct CDR3 sequences listed, about 20% were seen once. Here the sequenced sample was peripheral blood mononuclear cells (PBMCs), taken when the disease was refractory, from a patient treated with antithyroid drugs. The receptors originated from a female donor with Graves disease. CDR3s include the opening cysteine and the closing phenylalanine or tryptophan. The D gene is left open where the match is weak. Clone size appears in some rows only: once, few, many, or a class for an expanded clone.

TRBV12-3/TRBV12-4	TRBD2	TRBJ2-3	.	CASRMAGAADTQYF	TGTGCCAGCCGTATGGCGGGAGCGGCAGATACGCAGTATTTT
TRBV6-2/TRBV6-3	.	TRBJ1-5	many	CASSLRGSNQPQHF	TGTGCCAGCAGCTTGAGGGGGTCCAATCAGCCCCAGCATTTT
TRBV11-2	.	TRBJ2-1	few	CASSLVTGENYNEQFF	TGTGCCAGCAGCTTAGTTACGGGGGAGAACTACAATGAGCAGTTCTTC
TRBV20-1	.	TRBJ2-4	few	CSAQDKNIQYF	TGCAGTGCTCAGGATAAAAACATTCAGTACTTC
TRBV28	.	TRBJ1-1	.	CACQGPTEAFF	TGTGCCTGCCAGGGCCCCACTGAAGCTTTCTTT
TRBV7-2	TRBD2	TRBJ2-2	.	CASSWRGTGGSTGELFF	TGTGCCAGCAGCTGGCGGGGGACGGGGGGTAGCACCGGGGAGCTGTTTTTT
TRBV7-9	.	TRBJ2-2	few	CATARRTEGSGELFF	TGTGCCACCGCCAGGAGAACGGAAGGATCCGGGGAGCTGTTTTTT
TRBV6-1	.	TRBJ2-5	many	CASSQLGLPRETQYF	TGTGCCAGCAGCCAACTAGGACTGCCCCGAGAGACCCAGTACTTC
TRBV2	TRBD1	TRBJ1-1	many	CASKGTGNTEAFF	TGTGCCAGCAAGGGGACAGGAAACACTGAAGCTTTCTTT
TRBV7-8	.	TRBJ1-5	many	CASSLLINQPQHF	TGTGCCAGCAGCTTATTGATAAATCAGCCCCAGCATTTT